Listed below are T cell receptor beta chains from one sample, sequenced in a study of radiotherapy plus CTLA-4 blockade in lung cancer. The protocol was immunoSEQ multiplex PCR, while the TCRdb copy is restricted to in-frame clones and leaves out a portion. Of 50,000 to 75,000 clones in the sample, approximately 77% were seen once. Sequences were derived from peripheral blood, sampled from a patient treated with radiotherapy plus ipilimumab. The receptors come from a human donor with non-small cell lung cancer who had a complete response to radiotherapy plus ipilimumab. Both conserved end residues are part of each CDR3. The D gene is left open where the match is weak. Clone size is stated in some rows and not others, as once, few, many or a class when expanded.

CDR3 length	clone size	J gene	D gene	V gene	CDR3 protein	CDR3 DNA
13	once	TRBJ1-1	NA	TRBV10-1	CASRPDMNTEAFF	TGCGCCAGCAGACCGGACATGAACACTGAAGCTTTCTTT
14	NA	TRBJ1-4	NA	TRBV9	CASSVGQLGPVLFF	TGTGCCAGCAGCGTAGGCCAGTTAGGACCGGTACTGTTTTTT
12	NA	TRBJ1-1	NA	TRBV7-2	CASSLDVGEAFF	TGTGCCAGCAGCTTAGACGTCGGTGAAGCTTTCTTT
15	NA	TRBJ1-4	TRBD1	TRBV5-7	CASSRSGQGTSELFF	TGTGCCAGCAGCCGGTCGGGACAGGGGACGAGTGAACTGTTTTTT
15	NA	TRBJ1-6	TRBD1	TRBV5-5	CASSGTAFTNSPLHF	TGTGCCAGCAGCGGGACAGCCTTTACTAATTCACCCCTCCACTTT
13	NA	TRBJ1-2	TRBD1	TRBV29-1	CSAQDRVNYGYTF	TGCAGCGCCCAGGACAGGGTAAACTATGGCTACACCTTC
13	NA	TRBJ1-5	NA	TRBV5-6	CASSSQGFQPQHF	TGTGCCAGCAGCTCACAGGGATTTCAGCCCCAGCATTTT
14	NA	TRBJ2-2	TRBD1	TRBV4-3	CASSLDRASGELFF	TGCGCCAGCAGCCTCGACAGGGCGTCCGGGGAGCTGTTTTTT
14	NA	TRBJ2-6	NA	TRBV10-1	CASSESSGANVLTF	TGCGCCAGCAGTGAGAGCTCTGGGGCCAACGTCCTGACTTTC
13	NA	TRBJ2-1	NA	TRBV30	CAWSMTGYNEQFF	TGTGCCTGGAGTATGACAGGATACAATGAGCAGTTCTTC
15	few	TRBJ1-3	NA	TRBV7-9	CASSPQAVSGNTIYF	TGTGCCAGCAGCCCCCAAGCGGTCTCTGGAAACACCATATATTTT
15	NA	TRBJ2-1	TRBD1	TRBV19	CASSNPGTGRNEQFF	TGTGCCAGTAGTAACCCCGGGACAGGGAGGAATGAGCAGTTCTTC
12	NA	TRBJ1-5	NA	TRBV6-6	CASNVQGGPQHF	TGTGCCAGCAACGTACAGGGAGGGCCCCAGCATTTT
13	NA	TRBJ2-1	TRBD2	TRBV29-1	CSAGTSGTLEQFF	TGCAGCGCCGGGACTAGCGGGACCCTTGAGCAGTTCTTC
14	NA	TRBJ1-2	NA	TRBV21-1	CASSKVNTNYGYTF	TGTGCCAGCAGCAAAGTAAACACCAACTATGGCTACACCTTC
22	few	TRBJ2-1	TRBD2	TRBV5-1	CASSLSSLAGQEWSRSYNEQFF	TGCGCCAGCAGCTTGTCGTCACTAGCGGGACAGGAGTGGAGTAGGTCCTACAATGAGCAGTTCTTC
14	NA	TRBJ2-1	TRBD2	TRBV29-1	CSVTLAGGYNEQFF	TGCAGCGTGACACTAGCGGGGGGCTACAATGAGCAGTTCTTC
13	once	TRBJ1-5	NA	TRBV7-8	CASSLRDNQPQHF	TGTGCCAGCAGCTTAAGGGACAATCAGCCCCAGCATTTT
12	few	TRBJ2-1	NA	TRBV6-5	CASSYGFNEQFF	TGTGCCAGCAGTTACGGGTTCAACGAGCAGTTCTTC
14	NA	TRBJ1-4	TRBD1	TRBV2	CASRRDRGREKLFF	TGTGCCAGCAGGCGGGACAGGGGGCGCGAAAAACTGTTTTTT
15	NA	TRBJ2-7	TRBD2	TRBV5-1	CASSLEPAGSYEQYF	TGCGCCAGCAGCTTGGAGCCAGCGGGGAGCTACGAGCAGTACTTC
14	NA	TRBJ2-5	NA	TRBV5-1	CASSRTQGRETQYF	TGCGCCAGCAGCCGAACCCAGGGCAGGGAGACCCAGTACTTC
12	once	TRBJ1-5	NA	TRBV30	CAWSGRDQPQHF	TGTGCCTGGAGTGGGCGGGATCAGCCCCAGCATTTT
14	NA	TRBJ2-1	NA	TRBV5-8	CASSSRKGNNEQFF	TGTGCCAGCAGCTCGCGGAAGGGAAACAATGAGCAGTTCTTC
14	NA	TRBJ1-5	NA	TRBV30	CAWSVGFANQPQHF	TGTGCCTGGAGTGTGGGCTTTGCCAATCAGCCCCAGCATTTT
15	NA	TRBJ1-1	NA	TRBV11-3	CASSLEGIAAAEAFF	TGTGCCAGCAGCTTGGAAGGTATCGCTGCTGCTGAAGCTTTCTTT
16	NA	TRBJ1-5	NA	TRBV5-1	CASSPEGGREGQPQHF	TGCGCCAGCAGCCCCGAAGGGGGGCGCGAGGGTCAGCCCCAGCATTTT
14	NA	TRBJ2-1	TRBD1	TRBV19	CASSLQGALGEQFF	TGTGCCAGTAGTCTCCAGGGGGCTCTCGGTGAGCAGTTCTTC
13	NA	TRBJ1-2	NA	TRBV27	CASSLSRSYGYTF	TGTGCCAGCAGTTTGTCCAGAAGCTATGGCTACACCTTC
15	NA	TRBJ2-5	TRBD2	TRBV6-5	CASSFSGRGQETQYF	TGTGCCAGCAGCTTTAGCGGGAGGGGACAAGAGACCCAGTACTTC
12	NA	TRBJ2-7	NA	TRBV18	CASSPANYEQYF	TGTGCCAGCTCCCCTGCAAACTACGAGCAGTACTTC
15	NA	TRBJ1-2	TRBD1	TRBV4-1	CASNPQGQGLYGYTF	TGCGCCAGCAACCCCCAGGGACAGGGGCTCTATGGCTACACCTTC
14	NA	TRBJ1-2	TRBD1	TRBV5-1	CASSLQGADYGYTF	TGCGCCAGCAGCTTACAGGGGGCAGACTATGGCTACACCTTC
14	few	TRBJ2-1	TRBD2	TRBV9	CASSVFPGRDEQFF	TGTGCCAGCAGCGTATTTCCGGGGAGGGATGAGCAGTTCTTC
14	NA	TRBJ1-1	NA	TRBV6-1	CASSAGRMNTEAFF	TGTGCCAGCAGTGCCGGACGGATGAACACTGAAGCTTTCTTT
15	NA	TRBJ2-1	TRBD2	TRBV10-1	CASSGPGLAYNEQFF	TGCGCCAGCAGTGGACCGGGACTAGCCTACAATGAGCAGTTCTTC
18	NA	TRBJ2-4	NA	TRBV18	CASSPPTWAQGDKNIQYF	TGTGCCAGCTCACCACCTACGTGGGCCCAAGGAGACAAAAACATTCAGTACTTC
16	NA	TRBJ2-6	TRBD1	TRBV4-2	CASSRDRFSGANVLTF	TGTGCCAGCAGCCGGGACAGATTCTCTGGGGCCAACGTCCTGACTTTC
13	NA	TRBJ2-1	NA	TRBV15	CATSRDPGAGQFF	TGTGCCACCAGCAGAGATCCGGGGGCAGGGCAGTTCTTC
15	NA	TRBJ2-1	NA	TRBV18	CASSPPDSSYNEQFF	TGTGCCAGCTCACCCCCGGATTCCTCCTACAATGAGCAGTTCTTC
17	NA	TRBJ2-1	TRBD2	TRBV7-8	CASSSGGAGTRLNEQFF	TGTGCCAGCAGCTCGGGGGGGGCCGGAACCAGACTCAATGAGCAGTTCTTC
16	NA	TRBJ1-2	NA	TRBV11-2	CASSRPGTLDGYGYTF	TGTGCCAGCAGCCGCCCCGGGACGTTGGACGGGTATGGCTACACCTTC
15	few	TRBJ1-5	TRBD1	TRBV19	CASSVDRGSNQPQHF	TGTGCCAGTAGTGTCGACAGGGGAAGCAATCAGCCCCAGCATTTT
14	NA	TRBJ1-1	NA	TRBV19	CASSWGMGNTEAFF	TGTGCCAGTAGTTGGGGGATGGGGAACACTGAAGCTTTCTTT
13	NA	TRBJ2-2	NA	TRBV5-6	CASSLMFTTELFF	TGTGCCAGCAGCTTGATGTTCACTACGGAGCTGTTTTTT
15	few	TRBJ1-1	TRBD1	TRBV28	CASSLPFERDSGAFF	TGTGCCAGCAGTTTACCCTTCGAACGGGACAGCGGGGCTTTCTTT
18	NA	TRBJ1-1	NA	TRBV11-3	CASSLESPTPGRVMEAFF	TGTGCCAGCAGCTTAGAGTCCCCGACACCGGGACGGGTTATGGAAGCTTTCTTT
12	NA	TRBJ2-2	NA	TRBV7-2	CASSLAIGELFF	TGTGCCAGCAGCTTAGCGATCGGGGAGCTGTTTTTT
17	few	TRBJ1-5	TRBD1	TRBV4-3	CASSHHQGARSNQPQHF	TGCGCCAGCAGCCATCATCAGGGGGCTAGGAGCAATCAGCCCCAGCATTTT
13	NA	TRBJ1-5	TRBD1	TRBV18	CASSPQGDQPQHF	TGTGCCAGCTCACCCCAGGGGGATCAGCCCCAGCATTTT
15	NA	TRBJ1-2	NA	TRBV7-8	CASSSRGRLVGGYTF	TGTGCCAGCAGCTCCAGGGGCAGGCTTGTTGGAGGCTACACCTTC
15	NA	TRBJ1-1	NA	TRBV5-1	CASSLPRTENTEAFF	TGCGCCAGCAGCTTGCCCAGGACAGAGAACACTGAAGCTTTCTTT
13	NA	TRBJ2-1	NA	TRBV29-1	CSVEDLSDNEQFF	TGCAGCGTTGAAGATCTGAGCGACAATGAGCAGTTCTTC
13	NA	TRBJ2-3	NA	TRBV2	CASSGQVLDSQYF	TGTGCCAGCAGTGGACAGGTCCTAGATTCGCAGTATTTT
13	once	TRBJ2-1	NA	TRBV7-2	CASSLSVTVEQFF	TGTGCCAGCAGCTTATCGGTAACGGTTGAGCAGTTCTTC